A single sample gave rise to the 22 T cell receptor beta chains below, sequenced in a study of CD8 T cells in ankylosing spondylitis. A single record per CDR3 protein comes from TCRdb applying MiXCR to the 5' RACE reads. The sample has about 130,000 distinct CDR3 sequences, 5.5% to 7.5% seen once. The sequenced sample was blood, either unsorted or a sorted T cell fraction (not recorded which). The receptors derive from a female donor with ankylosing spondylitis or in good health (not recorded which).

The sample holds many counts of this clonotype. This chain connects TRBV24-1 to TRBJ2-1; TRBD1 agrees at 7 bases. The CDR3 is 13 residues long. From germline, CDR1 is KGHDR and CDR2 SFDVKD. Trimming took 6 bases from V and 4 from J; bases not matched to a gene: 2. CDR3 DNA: TGTGCCACCAGTACGGGACAGTACAATGAGCAGTTCTTC. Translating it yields CATSTGQYNEQFF.

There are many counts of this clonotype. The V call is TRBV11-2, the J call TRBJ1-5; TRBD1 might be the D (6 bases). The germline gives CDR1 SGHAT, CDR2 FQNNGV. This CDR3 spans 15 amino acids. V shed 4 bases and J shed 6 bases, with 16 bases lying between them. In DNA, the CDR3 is TGTGCCAGCAGCTCGGCCACAGGGTTCGGTCAGCCCCAGCATTTT. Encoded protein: CASSSATGFGQPQHF.

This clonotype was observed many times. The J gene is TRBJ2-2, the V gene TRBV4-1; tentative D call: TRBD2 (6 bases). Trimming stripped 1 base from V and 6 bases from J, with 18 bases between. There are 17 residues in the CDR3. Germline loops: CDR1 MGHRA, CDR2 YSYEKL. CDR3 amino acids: CASSQGPWTIDPGELFF. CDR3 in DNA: TGCGCCAGCAGCCAAGGCCCCTGGACTATTGACCCCGGGGAGCTGTTTTTT.

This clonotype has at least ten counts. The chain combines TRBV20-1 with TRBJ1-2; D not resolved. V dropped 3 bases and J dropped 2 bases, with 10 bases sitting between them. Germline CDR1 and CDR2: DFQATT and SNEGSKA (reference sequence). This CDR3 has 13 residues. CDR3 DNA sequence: TGCAGTGCTAGGCCCGGAGCCAACTATGGCTACACCTTC. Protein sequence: CSARPGANYGYTF.

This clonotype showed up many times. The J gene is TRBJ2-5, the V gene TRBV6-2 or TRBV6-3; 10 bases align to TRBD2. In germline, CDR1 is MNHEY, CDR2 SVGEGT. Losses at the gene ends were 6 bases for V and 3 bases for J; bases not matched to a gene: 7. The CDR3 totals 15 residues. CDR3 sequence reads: CASSPGGLAEETQYF. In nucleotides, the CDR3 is TGTGCCAGCAGCCCAGGTGGACTAGCGGAAGAGACCCAGTACTTC.

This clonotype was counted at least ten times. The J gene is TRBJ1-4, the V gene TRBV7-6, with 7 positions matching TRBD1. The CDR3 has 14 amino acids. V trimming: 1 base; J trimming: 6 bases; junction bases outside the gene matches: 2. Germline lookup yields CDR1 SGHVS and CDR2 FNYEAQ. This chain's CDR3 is CASSLDQGDEKLFF. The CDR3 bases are TGTGCCAGCAGCTTAGACCAGGGGGATGAAAAACTGTTTTTT.

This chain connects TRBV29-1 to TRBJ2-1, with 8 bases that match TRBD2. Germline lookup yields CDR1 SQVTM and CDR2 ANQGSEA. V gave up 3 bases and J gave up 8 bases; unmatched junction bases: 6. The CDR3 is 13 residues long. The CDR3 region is CSVERRGADEQFF. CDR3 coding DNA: TGCAGCGTTGAGCGGCGGGGGGCTGATGAGCAGTTCTTC.

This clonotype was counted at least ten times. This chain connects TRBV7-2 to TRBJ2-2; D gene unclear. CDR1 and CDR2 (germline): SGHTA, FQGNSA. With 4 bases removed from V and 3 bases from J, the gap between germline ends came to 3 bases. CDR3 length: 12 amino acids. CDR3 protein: CASSSYTGELFF. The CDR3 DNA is TGTGCCAGCAGCTCTTACACCGGGGAGCTGTTTTTT.

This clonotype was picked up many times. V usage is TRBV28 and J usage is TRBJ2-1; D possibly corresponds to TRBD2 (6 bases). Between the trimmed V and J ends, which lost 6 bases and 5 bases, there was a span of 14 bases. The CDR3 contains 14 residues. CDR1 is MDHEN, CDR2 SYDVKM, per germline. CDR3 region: CASSSAEGNNEQFF. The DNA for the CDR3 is TGTGCCAGCAGCTCGGCGGAGGGTAACAATGAGCAGTTCTTC.

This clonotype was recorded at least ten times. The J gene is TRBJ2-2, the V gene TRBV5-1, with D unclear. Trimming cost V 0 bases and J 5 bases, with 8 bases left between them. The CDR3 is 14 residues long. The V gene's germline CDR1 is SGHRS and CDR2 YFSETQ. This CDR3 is CASSLEGTTGELFF. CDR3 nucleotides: TGCGCCAGCAGCTTGGAAGGTACAACCGGGGAGCTGTTTTTT.

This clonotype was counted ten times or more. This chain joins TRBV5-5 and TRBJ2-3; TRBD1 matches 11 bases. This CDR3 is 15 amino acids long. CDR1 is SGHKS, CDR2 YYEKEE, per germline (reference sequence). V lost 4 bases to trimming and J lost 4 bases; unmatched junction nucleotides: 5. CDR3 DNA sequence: TGTGCCAGCAGCGATAGGACAGGGGGCGCAGATACGCAGTATTTT. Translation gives CASSDRTGGADTQYF.

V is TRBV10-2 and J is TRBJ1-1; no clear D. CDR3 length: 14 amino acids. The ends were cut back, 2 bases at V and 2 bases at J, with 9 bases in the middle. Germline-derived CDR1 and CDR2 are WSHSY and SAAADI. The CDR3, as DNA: TGCGCCAGCAGTGAGGGCAGGAGAAACACTGAAGCTTTCTTT. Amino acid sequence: CASSEGRRNTEAFF.

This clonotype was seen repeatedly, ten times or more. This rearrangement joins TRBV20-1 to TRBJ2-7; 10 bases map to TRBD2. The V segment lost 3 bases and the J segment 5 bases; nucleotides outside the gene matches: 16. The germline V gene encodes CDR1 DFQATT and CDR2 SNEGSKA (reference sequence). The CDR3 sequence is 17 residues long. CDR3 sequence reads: CSASDSGGAVRIDEQYF. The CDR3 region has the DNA TGCAGTGCTAGTGACAGCGGGGGGGCCGTTAGGATCGACGAGCAGTACTTC.

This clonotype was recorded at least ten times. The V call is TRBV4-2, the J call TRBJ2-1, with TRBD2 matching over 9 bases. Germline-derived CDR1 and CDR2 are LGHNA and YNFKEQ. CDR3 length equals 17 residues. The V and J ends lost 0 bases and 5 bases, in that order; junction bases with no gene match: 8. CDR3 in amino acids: CASSQDSRRGGNNEQFF. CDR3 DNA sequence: TGTGCCAGCAGCCAAGATAGCAGGCGGGGGGGGAACAATGAGCAGTTCTTC.

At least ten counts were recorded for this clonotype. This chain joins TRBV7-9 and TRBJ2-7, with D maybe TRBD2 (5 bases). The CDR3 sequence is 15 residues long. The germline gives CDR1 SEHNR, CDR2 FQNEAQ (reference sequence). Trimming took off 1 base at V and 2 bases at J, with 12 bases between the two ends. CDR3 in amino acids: CASSLDRDYTYEQYF. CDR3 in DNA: TGTGCCAGCAGCTTAGACCGGGATTACACCTACGAGCAGTACTTC.

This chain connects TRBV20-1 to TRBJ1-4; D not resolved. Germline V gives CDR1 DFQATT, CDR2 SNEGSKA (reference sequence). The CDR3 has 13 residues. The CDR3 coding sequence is TGCAATGTCCTCCGGGAGGCTAATGAAAAACTGTTTTTT. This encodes CNVLREANEKLFF.

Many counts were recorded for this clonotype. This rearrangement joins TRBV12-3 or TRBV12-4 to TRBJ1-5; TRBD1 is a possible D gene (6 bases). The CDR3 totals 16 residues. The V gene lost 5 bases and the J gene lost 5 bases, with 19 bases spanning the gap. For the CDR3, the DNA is TGTGCCAGCAGTCCGGGGACACGGGATCTCCATCAGCCCCAGCATTTT. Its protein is CASSPGTRDLHQPQHF.

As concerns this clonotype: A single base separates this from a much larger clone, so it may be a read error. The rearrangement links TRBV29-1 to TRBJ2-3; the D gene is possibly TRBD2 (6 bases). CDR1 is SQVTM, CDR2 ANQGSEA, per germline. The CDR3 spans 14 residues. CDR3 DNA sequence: TGCAGCGTGGGACTTGGGATCAGCACAGATGCGCAGTATTTT. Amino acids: CSVGLGISTDAQYF.

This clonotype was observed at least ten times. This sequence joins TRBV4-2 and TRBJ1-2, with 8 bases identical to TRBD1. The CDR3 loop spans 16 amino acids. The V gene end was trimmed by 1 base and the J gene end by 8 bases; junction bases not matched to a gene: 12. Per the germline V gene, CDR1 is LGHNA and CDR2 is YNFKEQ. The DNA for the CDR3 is TGTGCCAGCAGCCAAGGCGTGGAGACAGGGGCAGGGGGCTACACCTTC. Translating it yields CASSQGVETGAGGYTF.

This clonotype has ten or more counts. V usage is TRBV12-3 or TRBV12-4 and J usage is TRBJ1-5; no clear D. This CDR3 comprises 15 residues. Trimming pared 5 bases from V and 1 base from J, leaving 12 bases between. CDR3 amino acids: CASSTGDGSNQPQHF. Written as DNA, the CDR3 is TGTGCCAGCAGTACGGGAGACGGAAGCAATCAGCCCCAGCATTTT.

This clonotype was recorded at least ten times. The CDR3: CASSWSLTGFVGELFF. In DNA, the CDR3 is TGTGCCAGCAGTTGGTCCCTGACGGGTTTTGTCGGGGAGCTGTTTTTT. The chain has TRBV12-3 or TRBV12-4 and TRBJ2-2; D remains ambiguous. V dropped 4 bases and J dropped 7 bases, with 19 bases sitting between them. The CDR3 covers 16 residues.

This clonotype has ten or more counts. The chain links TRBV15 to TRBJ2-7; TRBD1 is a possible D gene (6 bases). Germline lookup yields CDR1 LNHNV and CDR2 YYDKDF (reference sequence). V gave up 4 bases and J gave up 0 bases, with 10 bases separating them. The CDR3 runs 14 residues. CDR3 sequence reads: CATSTGTFSYEQYF. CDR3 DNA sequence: TGTGCCACCAGCACCGGGACATTCTCCTACGAGCAGTACTTC.